This T cell receptor (beta chain) appears in the sequencing data of a study of control samples from healthy donors and cancer patients. Germline loops: CDR1 SEHNR, CDR2 FQNEAQ (reference sequence). V lost 1 base to trimming and J lost 2 bases, with 7 bases between them. This CDR3 region has 14 residues. Data came from immunoSEQ multiplex PCR; TCRdb stores just in-frame clones and leaves some out. The sample shows roughly 86,000 clones, about 92% of them seen only once. The TCR comes from a woman aged 25 to 39 in good health. The material sequenced was blood. This chain connects TRBV7-9 to TRBJ2-3; D unresolved. The CDR3 spells CASSLDSNTDTQYF. Written as DNA, the CDR3 is TGTGCCAGCAGCTTAGACAGTAACACAGATACGCAGTATTTT.